This T cell receptor (beta chain) is from a study of blood T cell repertoires in COVID-19. About the study: Sources were T cells, B-cell-depleted T cells, or PBMCs; the material itself was cDNA or gDNA.

There are 13 residues in the CDR3. From germline, CDR1 is LNHDA and CDR2 SQIVND (reference sequence). V was shortened by 2 bases and J by 6 bases, with 10 bases between the two germline ends. TCRdb's copy holds only in-frame clones and misses some; the assay was immunoSEQ multiplex PCR. The table shows 250,000 to 300,000 clones, with more than 80% occurring only once. This sequence joins TRBV19 and TRBJ1-2, with D maybe TRBD1 (5 bases). Sequenced material: peripheral blood. The source is a woman in her forties with acute or convalescent COVID-19. The CDR3 here is CASSIRGGHGYTF. The CDR3 DNA is TGTGCCAGTAGTATAAGGGGAGGGCATGGCTACACCTTC.